This passage covers 27 T cell receptor beta chains from one sample sequenced in a study of control samples from healthy donors and cancer patients. Generated by immunoSEQ multiplex PCR, the TCRdb table keeps only in-frame clones and is missing some. This sample has about 130,000 clones; roughly 87% occur once, and the top ten carry around 1.7%. The specimen was blood. These receptors were obtained from a man in his late teens or twenties in good health.

V usage is TRBV11-2 and J usage is TRBJ2-5; D gene unclear. Germline V gene lookup returns CDR1 SGHAT and CDR2 FQNNGV. Trimming cost V 1 base and J 5 bases, with 11 bases left between them. The CDR3 is 14 amino acids. Written as DNA, the CDR3 is TGTGCCAGCAGCTTAGTTGGGGTGCAGGAGACCCAGTACTTC. Its protein is CASSLVGVQETQYF.

V gene TRBV29-1 combines with J gene TRBJ1-5; a weak D match, TRBD1 (5 bases). CDR1 and CDR2 from the germline V gene are SQVTM and ANQGSEA. Deletions cut 4 bases from V and 6 bases from J, with 13 bases between. This CDR3 contains 13 residues. For the CDR3, the DNA is TGCAGCGTTGCCGGGACCTCGGGTCAGCCCCAGCATTTT. It yields the protein CSVAGTSGQPQHF.

This sequence joins TRBV19 and TRBJ2-7; possible D gene TRBD2, 6 bases. Germline CDR1 is LNHDA and CDR2 is SQIVND (reference sequence). The CDR3 consists of 16 residues. V lost 3 bases to trimming and J lost 3 bases, with 18 bases between them. Here the CDR3 reads CASSISSPGGSYEQYF. CDR3 in DNA: TGTGCCAGTAGTATTTCTAGCCCCGGAGGGAGCTACGAGCAGTACTTC. Full variable domain (remainder filled in from reference TRBV19 and TRBJ2-7): DGGITQSPKYLFRKEGQNVTLSCEQNLNHDAMYWYRQDPGQGLRLIYYSQIVNDFQKGDIAEGYSVSREKKESFPLTVTSAQKNPTAFYLCASSISSPGGSYEQYFGPGTRLTVT.

The rearrangement uses TRBV7-3 and TRBJ1-2; D may be TRBD1 (5 bases). Trimming pared 5 bases from V and 6 bases from J, leaving 13 bases between. The CDR3 loop spans 13 amino acids. Per germline, CDR1 SGHTA and CDR2 FQGTGA. The CDR3 here is CASSQIKGNGYTF. DNA of the CDR3: TGTGCCAGCAGCCAGATTAAGGGGAATGGCTACACCTTC.

The chain carries TRBV27 and TRBJ2-3; tentative D call: TRBD2 (6 bases). The CDR3 contains 16 residues. Trimming took off 4 bases at V and 2 bases at J, with 16 bases between the two ends. From germline, CDR1 is MNHEY and CDR2 SMNVEV (reference sequence). CDR3 sequence reads: CASSSGLLRNTDTQYF. The DNA for the CDR3 is TGTGCCAGCAGTTCCGGACTACTCAGAAACACAGATACGCAGTATTTT.

About this clone itself: Other DNA sequences within the sample encode an identical CDR3. This chain connects TRBV7-9 to TRBJ1-1; tentative D call: TRBD1 (5 bases). Germline V gives CDR1 SEHNR, CDR2 FQNEAQ (reference sequence). The CDR3 totals 15 residues. Trimming removed 5 bases at V and 7 bases at J, with 20 bases between. CDR3 DNA: TGTGCCAGCAGCACCAGGACGGGGGTGTATGATGAAGCTTTCTTT. Translated: CASSTRTGVYDEAFF.

The rearrangement joins TRBV5-6 to TRBJ1-2; 8 nucleotides align to TRBD1. With 6 bases clipped from V and 8 bases from J, the junction kept 6 bases outside the gene matches. The CDR3 sequence is 12 residues long. Per the germline V gene, CDR1 is SGHDT and CDR2 is YYEEEE. CDR3 sequence: CASTPDREGYTF. CDR3 sequence (DNA): TGTGCCAGCACCCCGGACAGGGAAGGCTACACCTTC.

The chain links TRBV27 to TRBJ2-3, with D possibly TRBD1 on 5 matching bases. The CDR3 runs to 16 residues. CDR1 is MNHEY, CDR2 SMNVEV, per germline (reference sequence). V lost 1 base and J lost 5, with 16 bases in between. The CDR3 here is CASSLWSGYVVDTQYF. CDR3 bases: TGTGCCAGCAGTTTATGGTCAGGGTATGTTGTAGATACGCAGTATTTT.

The genes are TRBV11-2 and TRBJ1-6; D unclear. The V end was cut by 6 bases, the J end by 3 bases, with 12 bases between. The CDR3 totals 15 residues. From germline, CDR1 is SGHAT and CDR2 FQNNGV. For the CDR3, the DNA is TGTGCCAGCAGGGCGGACTTCTTCTATAATTCACCCCTCCACTTT. Translated: CASRADFFYNSPLHF.

The rearrangement uses TRBV3-1 (or the pseudogene TRBV3-2) and TRBJ1-6; no clear D gene. Trimming cost V 1 base and J 9 bases, with 16 bases left between them. The CDR3 has 16 amino acids. CDR1 is LGHDT and CDR2 is YNNKEL in the germline V gene (reference sequence). CDR3 amino acids: CASSQVTPSKTSPLHF. In DNA form, the CDR3 reads TGTGCCAGCAGCCAAGTCACACCCAGTAAGACTTCACCCCTCCACTTT.

V is TRBV4-2 and J is TRBJ1-2, with D perhaps matching TRBD1 (5 bases). The germline V gene encodes CDR1 LGHNA and CDR2 YNFKEQ. There are 14 residues in the CDR3. Trimming left V 6 bases short and J 3 bases short, with 14 bases between. CDR3 in amino acids: CASRQGGGDYGYTF. The DNA of the CDR3 is TGTGCCAGCAGGCAGGGAGGCGGTGACTATGGCTACACCTTC.

This clone was seen a handful of times. The rearrangement joins TRBV4-2 to TRBJ1-3; D is uncertain. Trimming stripped 0 bases from V and 3 bases from J, with 24 bases between. Germline CDR1 and CDR2: LGHNA and YNFKEQ. The CDR3 contains 20 residues. The CDR3 loop is CASSQEYPIRGPVGGNTIYF. In DNA form, the CDR3 reads TGTGCCAGCAGCCAAGAGTACCCTATTCGAGGGCCGGTGGGTGGAAACACCATATATTTT.

The chain couples TRBV24-1 to TRBJ1-2, with TRBD1 as a possible D gene (5 bases). This CDR3 has 13 residues. Germline CDR1 is KGHDR and CDR2 is SFDVKD. The V end lost 4 bases, the J end lost 3 bases, and 8 bases lay between the germline ends. CDR3 sequence: CATSEGPYYGYTF. As DNA, the CDR3 is TGTGCCACCAGTGAGGGGCCCTACTATGGCTACACCTTC.

This clone was seen only a few times. The V and J genes are TRBV27 and TRBJ1-1; possibly TRBD1 for D (6 bases). This CDR3 is built from 15 residues. With 4 bases removed from V and 1 base from J, the gap between germline ends came to 13 bases. Looked up from germline, CDR1 is MNHEY and CDR2 is SMNVEV (reference sequence). The CDR3 region has the DNA TGTGCCAGCAGTTACCCGACAGGAAGGAACACTGAAGCTTTCTTT. It translates to CASSYPTGRNTEAFF.

The gene calls are TRBV24-1 and TRBJ2-1, with 8 bases fitting TRBD2. V trimming: 4 bases; J trimming: 6 bases; junction bases outside the gene matches: 7. CDR1 is KGHDR, CDR2 SFDVKD, per germline. This CDR3 spans 15 amino acids. CDR3: CATSEGSGGPNEQFF. The CDR3 DNA reads TGTGCCACCAGTGAGGGGTCGGGAGGGCCCAATGAGCAGTTCTTC.

The rearrangement links TRBV2 to TRBJ1-6; D unclear. The length of the CDR3 is 13 residues. In germline, CDR1 is SNHLY, CDR2 FYNNEI. Trimming took 5 bases from V and 8 from J, leaving 10 bases between them. The CDR3 sequence: CASSQDRDSPLHF. The CDR3 coding sequence is TGTGCCAGCAGTCAGGATCGAGATTCACCCCTCCACTTT. Filled out from reference TRBV2 and TRBJ1-6, the complete variable domain reads EPEVTQTPSHQVTQMGQEVILRCVPISNHLYFYWYRQILGQKVEFLVSFYNNEISEKSEIFDDQFSVERPDGSNFTLKIRSTKLEDSAMYFCASSQDRDSPLHFGNGTRLTVT.

This chain uses TRBV5-4 with TRBJ1-4; the D gene is possibly TRBD1 (5 bases). Germline V lookup: CDR1 SGHNT, CDR2 YYREEE (reference sequence). CDR3 length equals 13 residues. Trimming left V 3 bases short and J 7 bases short, with 10 bases between. DNA of the CDR3: TGTGCCAGCAGCTGGGATACAGGTGAAAAACTGTTTTTT. It encodes CASSWDTGEKLFF. Supplemented by reference TRBV5-4 and TRBJ1-4, the full variable domain reads ETGVTQSPTHLIKTRGQQVTLRCSSQSGHNTVSWYQQALGQGPQFIFQYYREEENGRGNFPPRFSGLQFPNYSSELNVNALELDDSALYLCASSWDTGEKLFFGSGTQLSVL.

V is TRBV2 and J is TRBJ1-2; TRBD1 agrees at 9 bases. CDR1 is SNHLY and CDR2 is FYNNEI in the germline V gene. CDR3 length: 15 residues. The V segment lost 4 bases and the J segment 2 bases; nucleotides outside the gene matches: 5. CDR3: CASSGRDRDNYGYTF. CDR3 nucleotides: TGTGCCAGCAGTGGGCGGGACAGGGACAACTATGGCTACACCTTC.

The gene calls are TRBV5-4 and TRBJ2-7, with 10 positions matching TRBD2. Germline V CDR1 and CDR2: SGHNT, YYREEE (reference sequence). The CDR3 contains 15 residues. V shed 3 bases and J 3 bases; nucleotides not matched to a gene: 6. The CDR3 loop is CASSSKASGSYEQYF. CDR3 DNA sequence: TGTGCCAGCAGCTCCAAGGCTAGCGGGAGCTACGAGCAGTACTTC.

The chain couples TRBV7-2 to TRBJ2-5, with D perhaps TRBD2 (6 bases). Germline CDR1 and CDR2: SGHTA and FQGNSA. The CDR3 is 16 amino acids. The ends were cut back, 4 bases at V and 3 bases at J, with 18 bases in the middle. In DNA form, the CDR3 reads TGTGCCAGCAGCTCCCGTGGGGGAGGCAATAAAGAGACCCAGTACTTC. Its translation: CASSSRGGGNKETQYF. The complete variable domain, with remaining parts taken from reference TRBV7-2 and TRBJ2-5, reads GAGVSQSPSNKVTEKGKDVELRCDPISGHTALYWYRQSLGQGLEFLIYFQGNSAPDKSGLPSDRFSAERTGGSVSTLTIQRTQQEDSAVYLCASSSRGGGNKETQYFGPGTRLLVL.

The chain recombines TRBV28 with TRBJ2-5; tentative D call: TRBD1 (6 bases). V was shortened by 5 bases and J by 1 base, with 8 bases between the two germline ends. CDR3 length: 13 residues. Germline CDR1 MDHEN, CDR2 SYDVKM. DNA of the CDR3: TGTGCCAGCAGTGGGACAACCCAAGAGACCCAGTACTTC. Translated, it gives CASSGTTQETQYF.

The chain links TRBV7-7 to TRBJ2-2; D is perhaps TRBD2 (6 bases). This CDR3 region has 16 residues. V was pared by 11 bases and J by 6 bases, with 25 bases between. From germline, CDR1 is SSHAT and CDR2 FNYEAQ (reference sequence). The CDR3 reads CAAGTPDFPNSGELFF. CDR3 DNA sequence: TGTGCCGCGGGGACTCCCGATTTTCCCAATTCCGGGGAGCTGTTTTTT.

The gene calls are TRBV7-9 and TRBJ2-1; 7 nucleotides align to TRBD1. Trimming removed 1 base from V and 6 bases from J; junction bases left unmatched: 6. CDR1 is SEHNR and CDR2 is FQNEAQ in the germline V gene (reference sequence). The CDR3 extends over 15 amino acids. CDR3 sequence reads: CASSLVEGAGNEQFF. CDR3 sequence (DNA): TGTGCCAGCAGCTTAGTTGAGGGGGCCGGCAATGAGCAGTTCTTC.

The table lists this clone with a few counts. The chain carries TRBV4-2 and TRBJ2-7; D might be TRBD2 (5 bases). V gave up 3 bases and J gave up 0 bases, with 12 bases separating them. CDR1 and CDR2 (germline): LGHNA, YNFKEQ. The CDR3 loop spans 15 amino acids. The CDR3 nucleotides are TGTGCCAGCAGCCAGGAAGCGGCAAGCTCCTACGAGCAGTACTTC. Translation gives CASSQEAASSYEQYF.

The CDR3 region is CASSGVTAFPAEQYF. The CDR3 DNA reads TGTGCCAGCAGCGGGGTGACAGCCTTCCCGGCCGAGCAGTACTTC. The gene calls are TRBV27 and TRBJ2-7, with D perhaps TRBD1 or TRBD2 (5 bases each). There are 15 residues in the CDR3. CDR1 is MNHEY, CDR2 SMNVEV, per germline (reference sequence). V lost 6 bases, J lost 6 bases, and 21 bases lay in between.

V gene TRBV25-1 combines with J gene TRBJ2-1; no clear D gene. Trimming left V 0 bases short and J 7 bases short, with 16 bases between. Germline CDR1 MGHDK, CDR2 SYGVNS. The CDR3 loop spans 16 amino acids. CDR3 nucleotides: TGTGCCAGCAGTGAATATTACTCTTGGGGTGGGAATGAGCAGTTCTTC. It translates to CASSEYYSWGGNEQFF.

The V gene is TRBV24-1, the J gene TRBJ2-7; TRBD1 agrees at 7 bases. The CDR3 extends over 14 amino acids. Germline CDR1 and CDR2: KGHDR and SFDVKD. V shed 3 bases and J 6 bases; nucleotides not matched to a gene: 7. Here the CDR3 reads CATSDGGQIGEQYF. CDR3 bases: TGTGCCACCAGTGATGGGGGACAGATAGGCGAGCAGTACTTC.